This T cell receptor beta chain stems from a study of blood T cells in healthy people across ages. In the study overall: About one barcoded beta molecule per two T cells was captured by template switching.

With a J-beta primer mix and a sample-barcoded 5' primer, a second PCR ran about 7 to 12 cycles. Via MiXCR, TCRdb re-called the 5' RACE reads, giving one row per CDR3 protein. Seen here are around 780,000 distinct CDR3 sequences, 56% observed once, and the top ten hold about a quarter. Germline V gene lookup returns CDR1 SEHNR and CDR2 FQNEAQ (reference sequence). The CDR3 is 12 amino acids. Trimming stripped 7 bases from V and 4 bases from J, with 9 bases between. Total RNA extracted from each sample amounted to at least 6 micrograms. The clonotype was recovered from a man aged 35 to 55 in good health. Sequencing was performed on blood. The chain links TRBV7-9 to TRBJ2-3; D ambiguous. The CDR3 reads CASNYLADTQYF. DNA for the CDR3: TGTGCCAGCAACTATCTTGCAGATACGCAGTATTTT.